This T cell receptor (beta chain) was recovered during a study of early T cells in non-severe SARS-CoV-2 infection. Background on the study: Chains stayed unpaired after sequencing of bulk RNA from unsorted whole blood. Study outcomes and limitations: Private and CD4 specificities were missed by VDJdb matching, skewed to anti-spike CD8.

This clonotype was recorded many times. Its target is not known. The CDR3 runs 16 residues. The germline V gene has CDR1 KGHSH and CDR2 LQKENI. The ends were cut back, 4 bases at V and 0 bases at J, with 13 bases in the middle. Individual cDNA molecules were tagged with unique molecular identifiers. One entry per CDR3 protein results from TCRdb running MiXCR on the 5' RACE reads. This table holds tens of thousands of distinct CDR3 sequences, roughly 12% found once. The sequenced sample was whole blood. This sequence was found in an adult who was a healthcare worker with PCR-confirmed SARS-CoV-2 infection or an uninfected control (not recorded which). The rearrangement joins TRBV18 to TRBJ1-3; D is undetermined. This CDR3 is CASSQGRTLSGNTIYF. CDR3 DNA sequence: TGTGCCAGCTCACAGGGAAGGACCCTCTCTGGAAACACCATATATTTT.